The sequence of this T cell receptor beta chain was determined in a study of blood T cell repertoires in COVID-19. Whole-study context: The cDNA or gDNA used as material had been derived from T cells, B-cell-depleted T cells, or PBMCs.

CDR1 and CDR2 from the germline V gene are LNHDA and SQIVND (reference sequence). The CDR3 contains 15 residues. Trimming cost V 6 bases and J 2 bases, with 14 bases left between them. Original handling: Estimation of nucleated cell counts was performed using reference gene primer amplification. Profiling relied on immunoSEQ multiplex PCR, and the TCRdb table lists in-frame clones only, not all of them. Clonal size and the V and J genes are those of that table, whereas D and trimming came from the DNA. There are about 250,000 clones in the sample; around 89% occur only once, and approximately 6% lies in the top ten.

This TCR derives from a woman in her twenties or thirties with COVID-19, enrolled during active disease. Sequenced material: peripheral blood. The chain recombines TRBV19 with TRBJ2-1; TRBD1 is a possible D gene (6 bases). The CDR3 is CASRGTGTTYNEQFF. CDR3 DNA sequence: TGTGCCAGTAGAGGAACCGGGACAACCTACAATGAGCAGTTCTTC.